These T cell receptor beta chains were read from a single sample in a study of CD8 T cells in Susac syndrome. TCRdb recomputed calls from the immunoSEQ multiplex PCR reads with MiXCR, one row per CDR3 protein. Of around 100,000 distinct CDR3 sequences in the sample, roughly 96% were seen once. What was sequenced was CD8+ T cells from PBMCs. The receptors originated from a human donor with Susac syndrome. CDR3s include the opening cysteine and the closing phenylalanine or tryptophan. Each record gives: clone size, D gene, J gene, V gene, CDR3 protein, CDR3 DNA. D genes are given only for firm matches. Expanded clones get a size class; other rows say once, few or many, or leave the size out.

abundance: -; d_gene: -; j_gene: TRBJ1-3; v_gene: TRBV29-1; CDR3aa: CSVGTEGAGNTIYF; CDR3nt: TGCAGCGTTGGAACCGAGGGCGCTGGAAACACCATATATTTT
abundance: -; d_gene: -; j_gene: TRBJ1-1; v_gene: TRBV12-3/TRBV12-4; CDR3aa: CASNLGRTEAFF; CDR3nt: TGTGCCAGCAACCTTGGGAGGACTGAAGCTTTCTTT
abundance: -; d_gene: TRBD2; j_gene: TRBJ2-1; v_gene: TRBV16; CDR3aa: CASSQKVAGAPYNEQFF; CDR3nt: TGTGCCAGCAGCCAAAAGGTTGCGGGAGCTCCCTACAATGAGCAGTTCTTC
abundance: -; d_gene: -; j_gene: TRBJ2-6; v_gene: TRBV29-1; CDR3aa: CSVEDRAGDPPSGANVLTF; CDR3nt: TGCAGCGTTGAAGATCGCGCAGGGGACCCCCCCTCTGGGGCCAACGTCCTGACTTTC
abundance: -; d_gene: TRBD2; j_gene: TRBJ2-7; v_gene: TRBV18; CDR3aa: CASSPTGTSGNEQYF; CDR3nt: TGTGCCAGCTCACCCACCGGGACTAGCGGGAACGAGCAGTACTTC
abundance: -; d_gene: -; j_gene: TRBJ1-2; v_gene: TRBV9; CDR3aa: CASSVVGNYGYTF; CDR3nt: TGTGCCAGCAGCGTGGTCGGGAACTATGGCTACACCTTC
abundance: -; d_gene: -; j_gene: TRBJ2-1; v_gene: TRBV18; CDR3aa: CASSPPRYEQFF; CDR3nt: TGTGCCAGCTCACCGCCCCGATATGAGCAGTTCTTC
abundance: -; d_gene: TRBD2; j_gene: TRBJ2-3; v_gene: TRBV4-1; CDR3aa: CASSQPLLAESTDTQYF; CDR3nt: TGCGCCAGCAGCCAACCTTTACTAGCGGAGAGCACAGATACGCAGTATTTT
abundance: -; d_gene: -; j_gene: TRBJ1-2; v_gene: TRBV29-1; CDR3aa: CSVGGGVEYGYTF; CDR3nt: TGCAGCGTTGGAGGTGGGGTGGAGTATGGCTACACCTTC
abundance: -; d_gene: -; j_gene: TRBJ2-2; v_gene: TRBV29-1; CDR3aa: CSVGARGTTGELFF; CDR3nt: TGCAGCGTTGGGGCCCGCGGGACCACCGGGGAGCTGTTTTTT
abundance: once; d_gene: TRBD2; j_gene: TRBJ2-7; v_gene: TRBV23-1; CDR3aa: CASSQRTSGSSYEQYF; CDR3nt: TGCGCCAGCAGTCAAAGAACTAGCGGCAGCTCCTACGAGCAGTACTTC
abundance: -; d_gene: -; j_gene: TRBJ2-3; v_gene: TRBV20-1; CDR3aa: CSADLRQGTQYF; CDR3nt: TGCAGTGCTGACTTGCGCCAGGGTACGCAGTATTTT
abundance: -; d_gene: -; j_gene: TRBJ1-2; v_gene: TRBV24-1; CDR3aa: CATFYARGPLIAYGYTF; CDR3nt: TGTGCCACCTTTTATGCACGGGGGCCTCTCATTGCCTATGGCTACACCTTC
abundance: -; d_gene: -; j_gene: TRBJ2-1; v_gene: TRBV28; CDR3aa: CASSLQAPNEQFF; CDR3nt: TGTGCCAGCAGTTTACAGGCACCCAATGAGCAGTTCTTC
abundance: -; d_gene: -; j_gene: TRBJ1-6; v_gene: TRBV5-1; CDR3aa: CASSLEVGMGSPLHF; CDR3nt: TGCGCCAGCAGCTTGGAGGTCGGGATGGGTTCACCCCTCCACTTT
abundance: once; d_gene: -; j_gene: TRBJ1-2; v_gene: TRBV6-1; CDR3aa: CASSERGTVGLYGYTF; CDR3nt: TGTGCCAGCAGTGAACGGGGAACCGTAGGATTGTATGGCTACACCTTC
abundance: -; d_gene: -; j_gene: TRBJ1-1; v_gene: TRBV20-1; CDR3aa: CSASFKGASPTEAFF; CDR3nt: TGCAGTGCTAGTTTTAAGGGCGCCTCGCCCACTGAAGCTTTCTTT
abundance: -; d_gene: -; j_gene: TRBJ2-2; v_gene: TRBV29-1; CDR3aa: CSVELETGELFF; CDR3nt: TGCAGCGTTGAACTAGAAACCGGGGAGCTGTTTTTT
abundance: -; d_gene: -; j_gene: TRBJ1-1; v_gene: TRBV27; CDR3aa: CASSPSLGRMNTEAFF; CDR3nt: TGTGCCAGCAGTCCGAGTTTGGGGAGAATGAACACTGAAGCTTTCTTT
abundance: once; d_gene: -; j_gene: TRBJ2-3; v_gene: TRBV5-8; CDR3aa: CASSVSTQYF; CDR3nt: TGTGCCAGCAGCGTTTCTACGCAGTATTTT
abundance: -; d_gene: -; j_gene: TRBJ2-7; v_gene: TRBV5-4; CDR3aa: CASSLEIAETYEQYF; CDR3nt: TGTGCCAGCAGCTTGGAAATAGCGGAGACGTACGAGCAGTACTTC
abundance: -; d_gene: -; j_gene: TRBJ2-1; v_gene: TRBV9; CDR3aa: CASSSPQWGAHNEQFF; CDR3nt: TGTGCCAGCAGCTCGCCCCAGTGGGGGGCGCACAATGAGCAGTTCTTC
abundance: -; d_gene: -; j_gene: TRBJ1-6; v_gene: TRBV19; CDR3aa: CASLNWGISLYNSPLHF; CDR3nt: TGTGCCAGTCTAAACTGGGGGATCTCCCTCTATAATTCACCCCTCCACTTT
abundance: -; d_gene: TRBD1; j_gene: TRBJ2-7; v_gene: TRBV27; CDR3aa: CASKGQDTREQYF; CDR3nt: TGTGCCAGCAAGGGACAGGACACGCGAGAACAGTACTTC
abundance: -; d_gene: TRBD2; j_gene: TRBJ2-7; v_gene: TRBV5-6; CDR3aa: CASSPASGGGYEQYF; CDR3nt: TGTGCCAGCAGCCCCGCGAGCGGGGGAGGCTACGAGCAGTACTTC
abundance: -; d_gene: -; j_gene: TRBJ1-1; v_gene: TRBV20-1; CDR3aa: CSAWKVTEAFF; CDR3nt: TGCAGTGCGTGGAAAGTCACTGAAGCTTTCTTT
abundance: -; d_gene: -; j_gene: TRBJ1-5; v_gene: TRBV10-3; CDR3aa: CAISDPGQPQHF; CDR3nt: TGTGCCATCAGTGACCCGGGTCAGCCCCAGCATTTT
abundance: -; d_gene: -; j_gene: TRBJ2-7; v_gene: TRBV6-6; CDR3aa: CASFFGTSGYEQYF; CDR3nt: TGTGCCAGCTTCTTCGGGACGTCCGGCTACGAGCAGTACTTC
abundance: -; d_gene: -; j_gene: TRBJ1-3; v_gene: TRBV15; CDR3aa: CATSSQRGGGNTIYF; CDR3nt: TGTGCCACCAGCAGCCAACGGGGCGGAGGAAACACCATATATTTT
abundance: -; d_gene: TRBD2; j_gene: TRBJ2-7; v_gene: TRBV18; CDR3aa: CASSPGLAMYEQYF; CDR3nt: TGTGCCAGCTCCCCCGGACTAGCGATGTACGAGCAGTACTTC
abundance: -; d_gene: TRBD1; j_gene: TRBJ2-2; v_gene: TRBV11-1; CDR3aa: CASSLGRTGDSGELFF; CDR3nt: TGTGCCAGCAGCTTAGGCCGGACAGGGGATTCCGGGGAGCTGTTTTTT
abundance: -; d_gene: -; j_gene: TRBJ2-7; v_gene: TRBV25-1; CDR3aa: CASISPGPSGVYEQYF; CDR3nt: TGTGCCAGCATTAGTCCTGGGCCCTCAGGGGTTTACGAGCAGTACTTC
abundance: -; d_gene: -; j_gene: TRBJ2-5; v_gene: TRBV25-1; CDR3aa: CASSESDFPRGTLQETQYF; CDR3nt: TGTGCCAGCAGTGAATCGGACTTCCCTAGGGGGACACTTCAAGAGACCCAGTACTTC
abundance: -; d_gene: -; j_gene: TRBJ2-7; v_gene: TRBV29-1; CDR3aa: CSVAPTAYEQYF; CDR3nt: TGCAGCGTGGCCCCCACGGCGTACGAGCAGTACTTC
abundance: -; d_gene: TRBD2; j_gene: TRBJ2-7; v_gene: TRBV13; CDR3aa: CASSYRTSGSREQYF; CDR3nt: TGTGCCAGCAGCTATCGGACTAGCGGGAGTAGAGAGCAGTACTTC
abundance: -; d_gene: TRBD1; j_gene: TRBJ1-2; v_gene: TRBV27; CDR3aa: CASSQGGAGYGYTF; CDR3nt: TGTGCCAGCAGCCAAGGGGGCGCCGGGTATGGCTACACCTTC
abundance: -; d_gene: -; j_gene: TRBJ1-2; v_gene: TRBV4-1; CDR3aa: CASSQDPALPYGYTF; CDR3nt: TGCGCCAGCAGCCAAGATCCCGCCCTCCCGTATGGCTACACCTTC
abundance: -; d_gene: -; j_gene: TRBJ2-1; v_gene: TRBV10-3; CDR3aa: CATEEGSGDEQFF; CDR3nt: TGTGCCACCGAGGAGGGCTCCGGGGATGAGCAGTTCTTC
abundance: -; d_gene: TRBD2; j_gene: TRBJ2-1; v_gene: TRBV3-1; CDR3aa: CASSQAGTSGYNEQFF; CDR3nt: TGTGCCAGCAGCCAAGCCGGGACTAGCGGTTACAATGAGCAGTTCTTC
abundance: -; d_gene: -; j_gene: TRBJ2-1; v_gene: TRBV3-1; CDR3aa: CASSQASWDEQFF; CDR3nt: TGTGCCAGCAGCCAAGCCTCGTGGGATGAGCAGTTCTTC
abundance: -; d_gene: TRBD1; j_gene: TRBJ2-6; v_gene: TRBV6-1; CDR3aa: CASSADRVSGANVLTF; CDR3nt: TGTGCCAGCAGCGCCGACAGGGTCTCTGGGGCCAACGTCCTGACTTTC
abundance: -; d_gene: -; j_gene: TRBJ1-2; v_gene: TRBV7-9; CDR3aa: CASSAHGGDYGYTF; CDR3nt: TGTGCCAGCAGCGCGCACGGAGGAGACTATGGCTACACCTTC
abundance: -; d_gene: -; j_gene: TRBJ2-1; v_gene: TRBV11-2; CDR3aa: CASSPRREEGSEQFF; CDR3nt: TGTGCCAGCAGCCCCAGGAGGGAGGAGGGAAGTGAGCAGTTCTTC
abundance: once; d_gene: -; j_gene: TRBJ2-5; v_gene: TRBV3-1; CDR3aa: CASSQETITQETQYF; CDR3nt: TGTGCCAGCAGCCAAGAAACAATTACCCAAGAGACCCAGTACTTC
abundance: -; d_gene: -; j_gene: TRBJ1-5; v_gene: TRBV20-1; CDR3aa: CSARSGNSNQPQHF; CDR3nt: TGCAGTGCTAGGTCAGGGAATAGCAATCAGCCCCAGCATTTT
abundance: -; d_gene: -; j_gene: TRBJ2-3; v_gene: TRBV3-1; CDR3aa: CASSQERRPTDTQYF; CDR3nt: TGTGCCAGCAGCCAAGAGAGAAGACCCACAGATACGCAGTATTTT